The rows below give T cell receptor beta chains drawn from one sample of a study of cytomegalovirus exposure and HLA in healthy donors. The data were produced by immunoSEQ multiplex PCR, yet TCRdb's version contains in-frame clones alone and is incomplete. This sample has around 140,000 clones, with about three quarters found just once. Sample: PBMCs. These receptors were collected from a man aged 45-60 years in good health and CMV-seropositive. Each CDR3 is given with its conserved first and last residue. D genes are given only for firm matches. Clone size is shown for a subset of rows, as once, few, many or a class of expanded clone.

d_gene	abundance	v_gene	j_gene	CDR3aa	CDR3nt
NA	NA	TRBV28	TRBJ2-3	CASSGGETRLDTQYF	TGTGCCAGCAGCGGCGGGGAAACACGGTTAGATACGCAGTATTTT
TRBD2	NA	TRBV25-1	TRBJ2-4	CASSSAGGKRNIQYF	TGTGCCAGCAGTTCAGCCGGGGGGAAGAGGAACATTCAGTACTTC
TRBD2	NA	TRBV7-9	TRBJ2-3	CASSFSGGRADTQYF	TGTGCCAGCAGCTTTAGCGGGGGGAGGGCAGATACGCAGTATTTT
TRBD1	once	TRBV19	TRBJ2-1	CAVQGQGSYNEQFF	TGTGCCGTACAGGGACAGGGGTCCTACAATGAGCAGTTCTTC
NA	NA	TRBV2	TRBJ1-1	CASSPSAAGLTEAFF	TGTGCCAGCAGTCCTTCGGCGGCGGGGCTCACTGAAGCTTTCTTT
NA	NA	TRBV6-1	TRBJ1-2	CASSGSRQVNYGYTF	TGTGCCAGCAGCGGTTCTAGACAGGTTAACTATGGCTACACCTTC
NA	few	TRBV6-1	TRBJ1-1	CASSPGGLGTEAFF	TGTGCCAGCAGCCCGGGAGGGCTGGGCACTGAAGCTTTCTTT
NA	NA	TRBV27	TRBJ2-2	CASSLRGVGAGTGELFF	TGTGCCAGCAGTTTAAGGGGCGTGGGGGCGGGCACCGGGGAGCTGTTTTTT
TRBD1	NA	TRBV2	TRBJ1-2	CASRGQGEDYTF	TGTGCCAGCAGGGGACAGGGGGAAGACTACACCTTC
TRBD1	NA	TRBV7-8	TRBJ1-2	CASSTRGGQVLGGYTF	TGTGCCAGCAGCACCCGAGGGGGACAGGTATTAGGTGGCTACACCTTC
NA	NA	TRBV11-2	TRBJ1-6	CASSLEGGTWISSYNSPLHF	TGTGCCAGCAGCTTAGAGGGGGGGACCTGGATTAGCTCCTATAATTCACCCCTCCACTTT
TRBD1	NA	TRBV6-5	TRBJ1-2	CASSYSGTAYGYTF	TGTGCCAGCAGTTACTCCGGGACAGCCTATGGCTACACCTTC
TRBD2	NA	TRBV29-1	TRBJ2-7	CSVEERTSGRGGPYEQYF	TGCAGCGTTGAAGAGAGGACTAGCGGGAGAGGAGGTCCCTACGAGCAGTACTTC
TRBD1	once	TRBV5-5	TRBJ1-1	CASSPWTGANTEAFF	TGTGCCAGCAGCCCCTGGACAGGGGCGAACACTGAAGCTTTCTTT
TRBD1	NA	TRBV19	TRBJ1-2	CASSLGTGVTPNYGYTF	TGTGCCAGTAGTCTAGGGACAGGCGTCACCCCTAACTATGGCTACACCTTC
NA	once	TRBV11-2	TRBJ1-5	CASSSGTPNQPQHF	TGTGCCAGCAGCTCCGGGACACCTAATCAGCCCCAGCATTTT
TRBD1	NA	TRBV4-3	TRBJ2-7	CASSQDLGGWNEQYF	TGCGCCAGCAGCCAAGATTTAGGGGGCTGGAACGAGCAGTACTTC
NA	NA	TRBV5-4	TRBJ1-2	CASSLDRSANYGYTF	TGTGCCAGCAGCTTGGACAGGTCCGCTAACTATGGCTACACCTTC
TRBD2	few	TRBV10-3	TRBJ2-2	CAISPRGGPGELFF	TGTGCCATCAGTCCGCGGGGGGGCCCCGGGGAGCTGTTTTTT
NA	once	TRBV4-1	TRBJ2-3	CASSQGDHKRLRPLDTQYF	TGCGCCAGCAGCCAAGGGGATCACAAGCGGCTCCGCCCCTTGGATACGCAGTATTTT
NA	NA	TRBV18	TRBJ2-2	CASSPPGTYNTGELFF	TGTGCCAGCTCACCACCAGGGACATATAACACCGGGGAGCTGTTTTTT
TRBD1	NA	TRBV6-5	TRBJ2-1	CASSRTGDSANEQFF	TGTGCCAGCAGCAGGACAGGGGACTCGGCCAATGAGCAGTTCTTC
NA	NA	TRBV11-1	TRBJ2-7	CASSLGRAAGYEQYF	TGTGCCAGCAGCTTAGGCAGGGCGGCAGGCTACGAGCAGTACTTC
TRBD2	NA	TRBV5-1	TRBJ2-5	CASSAGLAGGFQEAQYF	TGCGCCAGCAGCGCCGGACTAGCGGGAGGTTTCCAAGAGGCCCAGTACTTC
TRBD2	once	TRBV6-8	TRBJ2-7	CASSYVGVAGGRYEQYF	TGTGCCAGCAGTTACGTAGGAGTAGCGGGGGGCAGATACGAGCAGTACTTC
NA	once	TRBV21-1	TRBJ2-2	CASSKDPSDRGTGELFF	TGTGCCAGCAGCAAAGACCCCTCTGACAGGGGCACCGGGGAGCTGTTTTTT
TRBD1	NA	TRBV5-1	TRBJ1-1	CASSLARTGTPNTEAFF	TGCGCCAGCAGCTTGGCTAGGACAGGGACCCCGAACACTGAAGCTTTCTTT
TRBD2	NA	TRBV19	TRBJ2-7	CASSTGGGEQYF	TGTGCCAGTAGTACCGGGGGGGGCGAGCAGTACTTC
NA	few	TRBV5-6	TRBJ1-5	CASSLGGIRATLKNQPQHF	TGTGCCAGCAGCTTAGGAGGTATCCGGGCCACACTAAAAAATCAGCCCCAGCATTTT
NA	once	TRBV6-5	TRBJ2-1	CASSYSLLYNEQFF	TGTGCCAGCAGTTACTCCCTCCTCTACAATGAGCAGTTCTTC